These 32 T cell receptor beta chains originate from one sample sequenced in a study of shared clonotypes between healthy human individuals. Repertoires were generated with immunoSEQ multiplex PCR, while TCRdb's copy carries only in-frame clones and drops some. The table records approximately 940,000 clones, about 80% of them present only once. Material: memory CD4+ T cells sorted from blood. As for subset: CD45RA-negative fraction. These receptors were taken from a man younger than 35 in good health.

Details on this clone: This specimen includes other DNA sequences encoding the same CDR3. V usage is TRBV5-1 and J usage is TRBJ2-7, with 7 bases lining up with TRBD1. The ends lost 0 bases at V and 1 base at J; junction bases unmatched: 1. The CDR3 sequence is 14 residues long. CDR1 is SGHRS and CDR2 is YFSETQ in the germline V gene. CDR3 in DNA: TGCGCCAGCAGCTTGGCGGGACAGTCCTACGAGCAGTACTTC. Translated, it gives CASSLAGQSYEQYF. Using reference TRBV5-1 and TRBJ2-7 for the parts outside the CDR3, the full variable domain is KAGVTQTPRYLIKTRGQQVTLSCSPISGHRSVSWYQQTPGQGLQFLFEYFSETQRNKGNFPGRFSGRQFSNSRSEMNVSTLELGDSALYLCASSLAGQSYEQYFGPGTRLTVT.

The chain combines TRBV7-8 with TRBJ2-7, with D hard to call. The V gene's germline CDR1 is SGHVS and CDR2 FQNEAQ. The CDR3 is 15 residues long. V shed 1 base and J shed 0 bases, with 10 bases lying between them. The CDR3 region is CASSLVSGFSYEQYF. DNA of the CDR3: TGTGCCAGCAGCTTAGTATCCGGGTTCTCCTACGAGCAGTACTTC.

The chain has TRBV2 and TRBJ1-3; possible D gene TRBD1, 5 bases. The CDR3 spans 14 residues. The germline V gene has CDR1 SNHLY and CDR2 FYNNEI. Trimming removed 3 bases at V and 4 bases at J, with 10 bases between. Here the CDR3 reads CASSDPRDGNTIYF. As DNA, the CDR3 is TGTGCCAGCAGTGACCCCAGGGACGGAAACACCATATATTTT.

The genes are TRBV7-2 and TRBJ1-2, with 10 bases matching TRBD1. With V trimmed by 5 bases and J by 8 bases, 8 bases remained unmatched. Looked up from germline, CDR1 is SGHTA and CDR2 is FQGNSA. This CDR3 spans 14 amino acids. The DNA of the CDR3 is TGTGCCAGCAGCCCTGGGACAGGGGCTCGGGGCTACACCTTC. Translation: CASSPGTGARGYTF.

The chain combines TRBV6-6 with TRBJ2-1, with D hard to call. The germline V gene encodes CDR1 MNHNY and CDR2 SVGAGI (reference sequence). The CDR3 runs to 14 residues. Trimming stripped 5 bases from V and 0 bases from J, with 8 bases between. The CDR3 reads CASSRGSSYNEQFF. CDR3 bases: TGTGCCAGCAGTAGAGGAAGCTCCTACAATGAGCAGTTCTTC.

With regard to this clone: In the same sample, other DNA sequences code for this CDR3. This rearrangement joins TRBV5-1 to TRBJ2-2; maybe TRBD1 (6 bases). Looked up from germline, CDR1 is SGHRS and CDR2 is YFSETQ. V lost 4 bases, J lost 5 bases, and 9 bases lay in between. The CDR3 totals 13 residues. As DNA, the CDR3 is TGCGCCAGCAGCGCACAGGGAACCGGGGAGCTGTTTTTT. As protein: CASSAQGTGELFF.

The rearrangement joins TRBV4-1 to TRBJ2-5; 11 bases line up with TRBD2. V was pared by 0 bases and J by 2 bases, with 5 bases of the junction left unmatched. Germline V gene lookup returns CDR1 MGHRA and CDR2 YSYEKL. The CDR3 covers 17 residues. Here the CDR3 DNA reads TGCGCCAGCAGCCAAGATGGCCTAGCGGGGGGTCAAGAGACCCAGTACTTC. Translated, it gives CASSQDGLAGGQETQYF.

In its sample, this clone was seen a few times. The chain recombines TRBV19 with TRBJ2-2; D is unclear. V was trimmed by 8 bases and J by 4 bases, leaving 17 bases between them. The CDR3 extends over 15 amino acids. Germline CDR1 and CDR2: LNHDA and SQIVND (reference sequence). The CDR3 nucleotides are TGTGCCAGTGCCCTCCAGCCCTTGTCCACCGGGGAGCTGTTTTTT. Residues: CASALQPLSTGELFF.

The CDR3 nucleotides are TGTGCCAGCTCCAGACAGGGGAGGAACACTGAAGCTTTCTTT. Protein: CASSRQGRNTEAFF. V is TRBV28 and J is TRBJ1-1, with TRBD1 identical over 8 bases. Trimming at V came to 8 bases and at J to 1 base, leaving 6 bases not matched to a gene. The CDR3 consists of 14 residues. Per germline, CDR1 MDHEN and CDR2 SYDVKM.

The rearrangement joins TRBV6-6 to TRBJ1-2, with D uncertain. The CDR3 sequence is 14 residues long. V was clipped by 5 bases and J by 8 bases, with 18 bases between them. Germline V gives CDR1 MNHNY, CDR2 SVGAGI (reference sequence). Here the CDR3 DNA reads TGTGCCAGCAGTCCACCCGGGTCTCTGGGAGGCTACACCTTC. As protein: CASSPPGSLGGYTF.

V usage is TRBV7-2 and J usage is TRBJ2-7, with a weak D call TRBD1 (6 bases). There are 15 residues in the CDR3. Germline values: CDR1 SGHTA, CDR2 FQGNSA. With 3 bases removed from V and 1 base from J, the gap between germline ends came to 13 bases. CDR3 loop: CASSFPNRVSYEQYF. The CDR3 DNA is TGTGCCAGCAGCTTCCCGAACAGGGTTTCCTACGAGCAGTACTTC. The entire variable domain, with the rest obtained from reference TRBV7-2 and TRBJ2-7, is as follows: GAGVSQSPSNKVTEKGKDVELRCDPISGHTALYWYRQSLGQGLEFLIYFQGNSAPDKSGLPSDRFSAERTGGSVSTLTIQRTQQEDSAVYLCASSFPNRVSYEQYFGPGTRLTVT.

This clone was counted only a few times. Other DNA sequences in the sample encode the same CDR3. The chain employs TRBV6-1 and TRBJ1-1, with a possible D match to TRBD1 (5 bases). The germline V gene encodes CDR1 MNHNS and CDR2 SASEGT. Trimming took off 8 bases at V and 1 base at J, with 11 bases between the two ends. This CDR3 has 13 amino acids. In DNA, the CDR3 is TGTGCCAGCGGGCAGGGCACGAACACTGAAGCTTTCTTT. Its protein is CASGQGTNTEAFF.

This clone was counted at least ten times. The genes are TRBV9 and TRBJ1-3; weak D call: TRBD1 (5 bases). Trimming left V 2 bases short and J 3 bases short, with 12 bases between. There are 15 residues in the CDR3. Per germline, CDR1 SGDLS and CDR2 YYNGEE. The DNA of the CDR3 is TGTGCCAGCAGCGTTATGGGGCAGGATGGAAACACCATATATTTT. Residues: CASSVMGQDGNTIYF.

The chain combines TRBV30 with TRBJ1-1; 7 bases map to TRBD1. The CDR3 extends over 14 amino acids. The germline V gene has CDR1 GTSNPN and CDR2 SVGIG (reference sequence). Trimming at V came to 1 base and at J to 3 bases, leaving 5 bases not matched to a gene. The CDR3, as DNA: TGTGCCTGGAGTGGGAGACAGGGATACACTGAAGCTTTCTTT. Its translation is CAWSGRQGYTEAFF. Complete variable domain (other parts from reference TRBV30 and TRBJ1-1): SQTIHQWPATLVQPVGSPLSLECTVEGTSNPNLYWYRQAAGRGLQLLFYSVGIGQISSEVPQNLSASRPQDRQFILSSKKLLLSDSGFYLCAWSGRQGYTEAFFGQGTRLTVV.

This rearrangement joins TRBV4-1 to TRBJ1-5; D not resolved. CDR1 and CDR2 (germline): MGHRA, YSYEKL. Between the trimmed V and J ends, which lost 0 bases and 5 bases, there was a span of 5 bases. The CDR3 sequence is 13 residues long. CDR3 residues: CASSQELHQPQHF. For the CDR3, the DNA is TGCGCCAGCAGCCAAGAGTTACATCAGCCCCAGCATTTT.

The count of this clone is one. DNA for the CDR3: TGTGCCTGGAGCTTGGCCTATGGCTACACCTTC. Its translation is CAWSLAYGYTF. This sequence joins TRBV30 and TRBJ1-2, with unresolved D. Germline CDR1 GTSNPN, CDR2 SVGIG (reference sequence). This CDR3 contains 11 residues. V lost 3 bases and J 4 bases, leaving 6 bases between the germline ends.

About this clone: Other DNA sequences in the sample encode the same CDR3. The chain uses TRBV20-1 and TRBJ1-2, with D perhaps TRBD1 (5 bases). Germline V CDR1 and CDR2: DFQATT, SNEGSKA (reference sequence). V dropped 3 bases and J dropped 8 bases, with 10 bases sitting between them. The CDR3 covers 11 residues. The CDR3 here is CSASDGDGYTF. DNA of the CDR3: TGCAGTGCTAGCGACGGGGACGGCTACACCTTC.

V usage is TRBV25-1 and J usage is TRBJ2-2; possible D gene TRBD1, 6 bases. CDR1 MGHDK and CDR2 SYGVNS come from the germline V gene. Trimming cost V 1 base and J 5 bases, with 14 bases left between them. The CDR3 runs to 16 residues. For the CDR3, the DNA is TGTGCCAGCAGTGAATCAACCAGGGGTTATACCGGGGAGCTGTTTTTT. It encodes CASSESTRGYTGELFF.

This clone has more than one count but fewer than ten. This chain links TRBV18 with TRBJ2-1; D is perhaps TRBD1 (6 bases). The CDR3 runs to 14 residues. Looked up from germline, CDR1 is KGHSH and CDR2 is LQKENI. Deletions cut 5 bases from V and 6 bases from J, with 14 bases between. The CDR3, as DNA: TGTGCCAGCTCATCAGGGGCCCCAGTCAATGAGCAGTTCTTC. Its protein product is CASSSGAPVNEQFF.

The rearrangement links TRBV2 to TRBJ1-4; the match to TRBD1 covers 10 bases. V was pared by 6 bases and J by 8 bases, with 6 bases of the junction left unmatched. CDR3 length equals 14 residues. Germline lookup yields CDR1 SNHLY and CDR2 FYNNEI. The CDR3 DNA reads as TGTGCCAGCAGGGGGGACAGGGGTCGGGAAAAACTGTTTTTT. Translated, it gives CASRGDRGREKLFF.

The rearrangement links TRBV5-6 to TRBJ1-3; D ambiguous. CDR1 and CDR2 from the germline V gene are SGHDT and YYEEEE. V gave up 4 bases and J gave up 2 bases, with 7 bases separating them. The CDR3 covers 13 residues. The chain's CDR3 is CASSLPAGNTIYF. Written as DNA, the CDR3 is TGTGCCAGCAGCCTACCAGCTGGAAACACCATATATTTT.

This clone was picked up a small number of times. This sample includes further DNA sequences coding for the same CDR3. The chain has TRBV30 and TRBJ2-1, with 11 bases fitting TRBD1. The V and J ends lost 1 base and 2 bases, in that order; junction bases with no gene match: 1. This CDR3 has 15 amino acids. Germline values: CDR1 GTSNPN, CDR2 SVGIG (reference sequence). The CDR3, as DNA: TGTGCCTGGAGTGGGGGACAGGGGGCCTACAATGAGCAGTTCTTC. Protein sequence: CAWSGGQGAYNEQFF.

This clone was detected only a few times. The chain couples TRBV27 to TRBJ1-1; tentatively, D is TRBD1 (6 bases). The germline V gene encodes CDR1 MNHEY and CDR2 SMNVEV (reference sequence). Deletions cut 8 bases from V and 2 bases from J, with 12 bases between. This CDR3 spans 13 amino acids. The CDR3 spells CASRRTDNTEAFF. CDR3 bases: TGTGCCAGCCGCAGGACAGATAACACTGAAGCTTTCTTT.

This clone occurred a few times. The J gene is TRBJ2-5, the V gene TRBV2, with 8 bases lining up with TRBD1. V was pared by 7 bases and J by 5 bases, with 6 bases of the junction left unmatched. Germline V gives CDR1 SNHLY, CDR2 FYNNEI. This CDR3 is built from 13 residues. The CDR3 region has the DNA TGTGCCAGCACAGGGGGCAATGGGGAGACCCAGTACTTC. Amino acid sequence: CASTGGNGETQYF.

This chain uses TRBV14 with TRBJ1-1, with TRBD1 identical over 8 bases. The germline gives CDR1 SGHDN, CDR2 FVKESK. This CDR3 has 15 residues. Trimming cost V 3 bases and J 0 bases; bases outside gene matches: 3. CDR3 protein: CASSQGQAMNTEAFF. The CDR3 bases are TGTGCCAGCAGCCAGGGACAGGCTATGAACACTGAAGCTTTCTTT.

The chain is built from TRBV9 and TRBJ1-4, with 8 bases aligning to TRBD1. This CDR3 region has 15 residues. V was pared by 2 bases and J by 1 base, with 1 base of the junction left unmatched. Looked up from germline, CDR1 is SGDLS and CDR2 is YYNGEE. The CDR3 coding sequence is TGTGCCAGCAGCGTCGGGACAGGAACTAATGAAAAACTGTTTTTT. It yields the protein CASSVGTGTNEKLFF. Full variable domain (remainder filled in from reference TRBV9 and TRBJ1-4): DSGVTQTPKHLITATGQRVTLRCSPRSGDLSVYWYQQSLDQGLQFLIQYYNGEERAKGNILERFSAQQFPDLHSELNLSSLELGDSALYFCASSVGTGTNEKLFFGSGTQLSVL.

The genes are TRBV7-9 and TRBJ1-5; 9 positions match TRBD1. The CDR3 spans 17 residues. Germline values: CDR1 SEHNR, CDR2 FQNEAQ (reference sequence). Unmatched junction bases numbered 8, after V lost 2 bases and J lost 3 bases. The CDR3 sequence is CASSLSQGASNNQPQHF. In DNA form, the CDR3 reads TGTGCCAGCAGCTTATCACAGGGGGCAAGTAACAATCAGCCCCAGCATTTT.

The rearrangement links TRBV4-1 to TRBJ2-7; 9 bases are a match to TRBD2. This CDR3 is built from 16 residues. The germline CDR1 and CDR2 sequences are MGHRA and YSYEKL. With V trimmed by 4 bases and J by 7 bases, 14 bases remained unmatched. The CDR3 sequence: CASSPREAGGPGEQYF. In DNA form, the CDR3 reads TGCGCCAGCAGCCCCCGTGAGGCGGGGGGGCCTGGGGAGCAGTACTTC.

This chain uses TRBV4-1 with TRBJ2-5; D is ambiguous. Trimming stripped 3 bases from V and 2 bases from J, with 7 bases between. CDR3 length: 13 amino acids. The germline CDR1 and CDR2 sequences are MGHRA and YSYEKL. CDR3 DNA: TGCGCCAGCAGCCAGTGGCAACAAGAGACCCAGTACTTC. Translation: CASSQWQQETQYF.

V usage is TRBV7-2 and J usage is TRBJ2-7; the D gene is possibly TRBD1 (7 bases). Trimming shortened V by 1 base and J by 5 bases, and 15 bases separated the two germline ends. The CDR3 loop spans 15 amino acids. Germline CDR1 reads SGHTA; CDR2 reads FQGNSA. The CDR3 loop reads CASSLGGGGRNEQYF. CDR3 DNA sequence: TGTGCCAGCAGCTTAGGAGGAGGGGGCCGGAACGAGCAGTACTTC.

On this clone itself: At one end the junction does not follow the germline gene, possibly because of a read error. Other DNA sequences of this sample code for an identical CDR3. The chain has TRBV7-7 and TRBJ2-2; no clear D. The V gene's germline CDR1 is SSHAT and CDR2 FNYEAQ (reference sequence). This CDR3 has 14 amino acids. CDR3 nucleotides: TGTGCTAGCAGCTTAGGTCGAAGCACCGGGGAGCTGTTTTTT. It is translated as CASSLGRSTGELFF.

The chain employs TRBV5-1 and TRBJ2-5; TRBD1 agrees at 8 bases. The germline V gene encodes CDR1 SGHRS and CDR2 YFSETQ. Trimming at V came to 1 base and at J to 3 bases, leaving 5 bases not matched to a gene. The CDR3 is 15 residues long. The DNA of the CDR3 is TGCGCCAGCAGCTTGAATGGACAGGGAAAAGAGACCCAGTACTTC. Translating it yields CASSLNGQGKETQYF.